The rows below give T cell receptor beta chains drawn from one sample of a study of blood T cell repertoires in COVID-19. Data came from immunoSEQ multiplex PCR; TCRdb stores just in-frame clones and leaves some out. The table records around 150,000 clones, about 87% of them present only once. What was sequenced was peripheral blood. All receptors derive from a woman in her forties with acute or convalescent COVID-19. CDR3s include the opening cysteine and the closing phenylalanine or tryptophan. The order of the fields is V gene, J gene, D gene, clone size, CDR3 protein, CDR3 DNA. A D gene is named only where the DNA matches it firmly. Only part of the rows carry a size: once, few, many, or a class if the clone is expanded.

>TRBV19|TRBJ1-6|-|once
CASSIDRASPLHF
TGTGCCAGTAGTATAGATCGAGCTTCACCCCTCCACTTT
>TRBV28|TRBJ2-7|-|-
CASRTGNSYEQYF
TGTGCCAGCAGGACCGGGAACTCCTACGAGCAGTACTTC
>TRBV4-2|TRBJ2-2|TRBD1|-
CASSQDRGAAGELFF
TGTGCCAGCAGCCAGGACAGGGGTGCGGCCGGGGAGCTGTTTTTT
>TRBV25-1|TRBJ2-1|TRBD1|-
CASSEAGQGASEQFF
TGTGCCAGCAGTGAGGCGGGACAGGGAGCGAGTGAGCAGTTCTTC
>TRBV4-1|TRBJ2-3|TRBD2|-
CASSPTSGGAWDTQYF
TGCGCCAGCAGCCCTACTAGCGGGGGGGCTTGGGATACGCAGTATTTT
>TRBV7-9|TRBJ2-5|TRBD1|-
CASQKTGGQETQYF
TGTGCCAGCCAAAAGACAGGGGGACAGGAGACCCAGTACTTC
>TRBV14|TRBJ2-1|-|once
CASSQDFAGFSYNEQFF
TGTGCCAGCAGCCAAGATTTTGCGGGGTTCTCCTACAATGAGCAGTTCTTC
>TRBV27|TRBJ1-4|TRBD1|-
CASTPGQGKENEKLFF
TGTGCCAGCACCCCGGGACAGGGGAAAGAGAATGAAAAACTGTTTTTT
>TRBV30|TRBJ1-5|-|-
CAWSRGKGIGNQPQHF
TGTGCCTGGAGTAGAGGGAAAGGGATCGGCAATCAGCCCCAGCATTTT
>TRBV6-2/TRBV6-3|TRBJ1-5|TRBD1|-
CASSFLDRGNQPQHF
TGTGCCAGCAGTTTCCTGGACAGGGGTAATCAGCCCCAGCATTTT
>TRBV2|TRBJ2-2|TRBD2|-
CASSSGLAATGELFF
TGTGCCAGCAGCTCCGGACTAGCGGCCACCGGGGAGCTGTTTTTT
>TRBV10-3|TRBJ2-3|TRBD2|-
CAIRPGLANTDTQYF
TGTGCCATCAGGCCGGGACTAGCGAACACAGATACGCAGTATTTT
>TRBV6-5|TRBJ1-1|-|few
CASSYRTAGETEAFF
TGTGCCAGCAGTTACAGGACCGCAGGGGAGACTGAAGCTTTCTTT
>TRBV30|TRBJ1-1|-|-
CAWSPASDSEAFF
TGTGCCTGGAGTCCCGCTTCCGACAGTGAAGCTTTCTTT
>TRBV7-9|TRBJ2-1|-|-
CASSLGVQGNEQFF
TGTGCCAGCAGCTTAGGGGTACAGGGTAATGAGCAGTTCTTC
>TRBV28|TRBJ2-7|TRBD1|-
CASRPGQGSYEQYF
TGTGCCAGCAGACCGGGACAGGGATCCTACGAGCAGTACTTC
>TRBV28|TRBJ1-4|-|-
CASSHTREKLFF
TGTGCCAGCAGTCATACGAGGGAAAAACTGTTTTTT
>TRBV30|TRBJ1-5|-|few
CAWSVRENQPQHF
TGTGCCTGGAGTGTACGGGAGAACCAGCCCCAGCATTTT
>TRBV18|TRBJ2-1|TRBD1|-
CASSTLAGQGANEQFF
TGTGCCAGCTCCACCTTAGCAGGACAGGGGGCCAATGAGCAGTTCTTC
>TRBV7-2|TRBJ2-7|TRBD2|-
CASSFRRERTYEQYF
TGTGCCAGCAGCTTTAGGCGGGAGCGAACCTACGAGCAGTACTTC
>TRBV13|TRBJ1-2|-|-
CASSLGSTNYGYTF
TGTGCCAGCAGCTTAGGGTCCACAAACTATGGCTACACCTTC
>TRBV7-2|TRBJ1-2|-|-
CASSSDSLGYGYTF
TGTGCCAGCAGCTCGGACAGCCTTGGGTATGGCTACACCTTC
>TRBV20-1|TRBJ1-4|TRBD1|-
CSASKDRAYEKLFF
TGCAGTGCTAGTAAGGACAGGGCTTACGAAAAACTGTTTTTT
>TRBV27|TRBJ1-1|-|few
CASRPSLTGGRAEAFF
TGTGCCAGCAGACCCAGTTTAACGGGGGGCAGGGCTGAAGCTTTCTTT
>TRBV5-6|TRBJ2-6|-|-
CASSLGSSGANVLTF
TGTGCCAGCAGCTTGGGTAGCTCTGGGGCCAACGTCCTGACTTTC
>TRBV19|TRBJ1-2|-|-
CASSIGPARGYTF
TGTGCCAGTAGTATAGGGCCAGCTAGGGGCTACACCTTC
>TRBV20-1|TRBJ2-7|TRBD2|-
CSSSTGTSRYEQYF
TGCAGTTCTAGTACCGGGACTAGTCGGTACGAGCAGTACTTC
>TRBV7-2|TRBJ2-3|-|-
CASSPRVGTDTQYF
TGTGCCAGCAGCCCCCGGGTGGGCACAGATACGCAGTATTTT
>TRBV7-2|TRBJ2-7|-|-
CASGLHYEQYF
TGTGCCAGCGGCCTCCACTACGAGCAGTACTTC
>TRBV4-1|TRBJ2-5|TRBD2|once
CASSQGQPGGRGETQYF
TGCGCCAGCAGCCAAGGGCAGCCGGGGGGGCGGGGAGAGACCCAGTACTTC
>TRBV7-3|TRBJ2-1|TRBD2|-
CASSPGTSLNEQFF
TGTGCCAGCAGCCCCGGGACTAGCTTGAATGAGCAGTTCTTC
>TRBV30|TRBJ2-2|-|-
CAWSFVRATGELFF
TGTGCCTGGAGTTTCGTCAGGGCGACCGGGGAGCTGTTTTTT
>TRBV30|TRBJ2-5|TRBD2|-
CAWTSGSLGETQYF
TGTGCCTGGACTAGCGGGAGTCTCGGAGAGACCCAGTACTTC
>TRBV6-5|TRBJ1-6|-|-
CASTSGGGWSPLHF
TGTGCCAGCACTTCCGGCGGGGGCTGGTCACCCCTCCACTTT
>TRBV19|TRBJ1-2|-|-
CASSMEGAFDGYTF
TGTGCCAGTAGTATGGAAGGGGCATTCGATGGCTACACCTTC
>TRBV28|TRBJ2-1|-|-
CASSLYRVVEQFF
TGTGCCAGCAGTTTATACAGGGTCGTCGAGCAGTTCTTC
>TRBV10-3|TRBJ2-2|TRBD2|-
CAIRRQREGITGELFF
TGTGCCATCAGGAGACAGCGGGAGGGAATCACCGGGGAGCTGTTTTTT
>TRBV9|TRBJ2-2|-|-
CASTLAPVTGELFF
TGTGCCAGCACCCTAGCCCCGGTCACCGGGGAGCTGTTTTTT
>TRBV18|TRBJ1-1|TRBD1|-
CASSPNRGEAFF
TGTGCCAGCTCACCAAACAGGGGGGAAGCTTTCTTT
>TRBV9|TRBJ1-6|TRBD1|-
CASSARPGQSNSPLHF
TGTGCCAGCAGCGCACGACCGGGACAGAGCAATTCACCCCTCCACTTT
>TRBV6-4|TRBJ2-1|-|once
CASSLLGEGDEQFF
TGTGCCAGCAGTCTCCTAGGAGAGGGGGATGAGCAGTTCTTC
>TRBV12-3/TRBV12-4|TRBJ1-4|-|-
CASRSSVSEKLFF
TGTGCCAGCAGAAGTAGTGTATCGGAAAAACTGTTTTTT
>TRBV6-4|TRBJ2-1|TRBD2|-
CASSDRAGDYNEQFF
TGTGCCAGCAGTGACCGTGCGGGAGACTACAATGAGCAGTTCTTC
>TRBV5-4|TRBJ2-7|-|-
CASRPKGGTGQKSDEQYF
TGTGCCAGCAGACCGAAGGGGGGAACGGGACAGAAAAGTGACGAGCAGTACTTC
>TRBV7-3|TRBJ2-2|-|-
CASSLRTTLNTGELFF
TGTGCCAGCAGCCTTCGGACTACCCTGAACACCGGGGAGCTGTTTTTT
>TRBV2|TRBJ1-2|-|-
CASSELSRGAEGYTF
TGTGCCAGCAGTGAATTGTCAAGGGGCGCTGAAGGCTACACCTTC
>TRBV10-3|TRBJ2-5|-|-
CAISDGAGSVEETQYF
TGTGCCATCAGTGACGGTGCGGGCTCCGTGGAGGAGACCCAGTACTTC
>TRBV4-3|TRBJ1-1|TRBD1|-
CASSRQGRNTEAFF
TGCGCCAGCAGCCGACAGGGAAGGAACACTGAAGCTTTCTTT
>TRBV11-2|TRBJ1-3|-|few
CASLSEGGNTIYF
TGTGCCAGCCTCTCCGAGGGTGGAAACACCATATATTTT
>TRBV18|TRBJ2-4|-|-
CASSALGGLAKNIQYF
TGTGCCAGCTCTGCCTTGGGCGGGCTAGCCAAAAACATTCAGTACTTC
>TRBV5-6|TRBJ1-6|TRBD1|-
CASGKQGAISPLHF
TGTGCCAGCGGAAAACAGGGGGCAATTTCACCCCTCCACTTT
>TRBV6-2/TRBV6-3|TRBJ2-5|-|-
CASSYSRREETQYF
TGTGCCAGCAGTTACTCGAGAAGGGAGGAGACCCAGTACTTC
>TRBV7-2|TRBJ1-1|-|-
CASSSESGIEAFF
TGTGCCAGCAGCTCCGAATCAGGGATAGAAGCTTTCTTT
>TRBV18|TRBJ2-7|-|-
CASSPPSLRAYEQYF
TGTGCCAGCTCACCGCCCTCACTTCGCGCCTACGAGCAGTACTTC